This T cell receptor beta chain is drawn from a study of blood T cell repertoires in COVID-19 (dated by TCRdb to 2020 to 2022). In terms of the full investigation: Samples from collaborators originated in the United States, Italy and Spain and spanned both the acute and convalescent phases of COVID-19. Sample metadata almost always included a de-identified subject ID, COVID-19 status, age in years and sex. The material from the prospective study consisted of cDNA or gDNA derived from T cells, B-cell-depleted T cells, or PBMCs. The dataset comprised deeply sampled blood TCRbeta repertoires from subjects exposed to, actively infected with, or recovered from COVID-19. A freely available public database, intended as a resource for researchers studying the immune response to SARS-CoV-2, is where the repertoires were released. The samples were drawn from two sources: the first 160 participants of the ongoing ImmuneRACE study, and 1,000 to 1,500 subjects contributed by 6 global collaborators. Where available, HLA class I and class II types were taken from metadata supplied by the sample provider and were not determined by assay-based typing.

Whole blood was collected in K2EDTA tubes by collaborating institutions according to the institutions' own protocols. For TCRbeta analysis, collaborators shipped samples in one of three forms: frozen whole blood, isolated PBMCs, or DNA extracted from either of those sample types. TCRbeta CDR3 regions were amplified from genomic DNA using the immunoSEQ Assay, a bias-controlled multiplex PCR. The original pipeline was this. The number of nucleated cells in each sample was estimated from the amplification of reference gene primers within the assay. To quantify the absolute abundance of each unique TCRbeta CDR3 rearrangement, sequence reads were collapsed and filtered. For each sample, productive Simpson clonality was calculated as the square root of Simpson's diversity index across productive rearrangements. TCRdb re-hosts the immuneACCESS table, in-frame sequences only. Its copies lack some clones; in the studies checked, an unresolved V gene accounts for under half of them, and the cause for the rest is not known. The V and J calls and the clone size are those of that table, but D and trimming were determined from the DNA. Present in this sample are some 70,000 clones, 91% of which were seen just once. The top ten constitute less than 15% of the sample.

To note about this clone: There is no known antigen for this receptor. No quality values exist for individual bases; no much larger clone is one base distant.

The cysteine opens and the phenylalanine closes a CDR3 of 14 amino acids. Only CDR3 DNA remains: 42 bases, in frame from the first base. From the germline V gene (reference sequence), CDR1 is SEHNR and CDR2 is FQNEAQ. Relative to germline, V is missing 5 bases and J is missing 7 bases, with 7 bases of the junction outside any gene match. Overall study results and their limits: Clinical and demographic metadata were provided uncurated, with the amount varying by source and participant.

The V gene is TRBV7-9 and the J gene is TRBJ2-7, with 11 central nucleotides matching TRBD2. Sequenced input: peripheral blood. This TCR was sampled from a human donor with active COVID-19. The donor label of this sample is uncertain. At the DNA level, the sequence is TGTGCCAGCAGCCGAGAGACTAGCGGGAAAGAGCAGTACTTC. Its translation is CASSRETSGKEQYF.